One sample yielded the 28 T cell receptor beta chains listed below, sequenced in a study of OX40 agonist ivuxolimab in advanced cancers. Sequencing used immunoSEQ multiplex PCR; TCRdb keeps in-frame clones, though not all of them. The data show around 150,000 clones, under 95% seen once. The sequences come from CD4+ or CD8+ T cells sorted from blood, collected in a trial of the OX40 agonist ivuxolimab. These receptors originate from an adult with an advanced solid tumor such as melanoma, head and neck, liver or kidney cancer.

To note about this clone: The same CDR3 is also encoded by other DNA sequences in this sample. The chain couples TRBV19 to TRBJ2-4, with D maybe TRBD1 (6 bases). The CDR3 loop spans 17 amino acids. Trimming took 1 base from V and 1 from J, leaving 14 bases between them. Germline CDR1 is LNHDA and CDR2 is SQIVND (reference sequence). This chain's CDR3 is CASSIVGRGTAKNIQYF. DNA for the CDR3: TGTGCCAGTAGTATAGTGGGCAGGGGAACGGCCAAAAACATTCAGTACTTC.

Only one count was recorded for this clone. The chain employs TRBV19 and TRBJ2-7, with 9 bases fitting TRBD1. This CDR3 is 15 amino acids long. After removal of 6 bases from V and 0 bases from J, the junction contained 6 bases not matched to a gene. Germline CDR1 is LNHDA and CDR2 is SQIVND (reference sequence). As DNA, the CDR3 is TGTGCCAGTAGGGCCGGGACAGGGAACTCCTACGAGCAGTACTTC. Translating it yields CASRAGTGNSYEQYF. Combining the CDR3 with reference TRBV19 and TRBJ2-7 gives the whole variable domain DGGITQSPKYLFRKEGQNVTLSCEQNLNHDAMYWYRQDPGQGLRLIYYSQIVNDFQKGDIAEGYSVSREKKESFPLTVTSAQKNPTAFYLCASRAGTGNSYEQYFGPGTRLTVT.

The gene calls are TRBV10-2 and TRBJ2-3; tentative D call: TRBD2 (5 bases). With 6 bases removed from V and 0 bases from J, the gap between germline ends came to 10 bases. This CDR3 has 14 residues. CDR1 and CDR2 from the germline V gene are WSHSY and SAAADI. The CDR3 is CASRLGTSTDTQYF. The CDR3 DNA follows: TGCGCCAGCAGACTAGGCACTAGCACAGATACGCAGTATTTT.

Here the CDR3 DNA reads TGTGCCTGGAGCCCGGGGACTAGCAATCAGCCCCAGCATTTT. It is translated as CAWSPGTSNQPQHF. The chain uses TRBV30 and TRBJ1-5; D is possibly TRBD1 (5 bases). Germline-derived CDR1 and CDR2 are GTSNPN and SVGIG (reference sequence). CDR3 size: 14 residues. Trimming left V 3 bases short and J 0 bases short, with 9 bases between. Filled out from reference TRBV30 and TRBJ1-5, the complete variable domain reads SQTIHQWPATLVQPVGSPLSLECTVEGTSNPNLYWYRQAAGRGLQLLFYSVGIGQISSEVPQNLSASRPQDRQFILSSKKLLLSDSGFYLCAWSPGTSNQPQHFGDGTRLSIL.

Details on this clone: The junction and the germline gene differ at one end; a read error may be behind it. The rearrangement joins TRBV6-5 to TRBJ2-7, with 10 positions matching TRBD2. This CDR3 is 14 amino acids long. The germline V gene has CDR1 MNHEY and CDR2 SVGAGI. The CDR3 spells CASSYSKAGGPLVF. Here the CDR3 DNA reads TGTGCCAGCAGTTACTCGAAAGCGGGAGGGCCGCTCGTCTTC.

CDR3 coding DNA: TGTGCCAGCAGCGTAAGTAGGGTTGGGGAGCAGTACTTC. Protein: CASSVSRVGEQYF. The chain combines TRBV9 with TRBJ2-7; D is unclear. V lost 1 base to trimming and J lost 7 bases, with 12 bases between them. CDR1 and CDR2 from the germline V gene are SGDLS and YYNGEE. This CDR3 has 13 amino acids.

This chain joins TRBV5-1 and TRBJ1-3, with D uncertain. Trimming stripped 0 bases from V and 0 bases from J, with 10 bases between. From germline, CDR1 is SGHRS and CDR2 YFSETQ. The CDR3 consists of 16 residues. The DNA for the CDR3 is TGCGCCAGCAGCTTGGCAGAGCAGAGCTCTGGAAACACCATATATTTT. This gives the protein CASSLAEQSSGNTIYF.

This clone appeared a single time. V usage is TRBV7-2 and J usage is TRBJ2-7; 9 nucleotides agree with TRBD2. CDR3 length: 16 amino acids. V lost 2 bases to trimming and J lost 1 base; unmatched junction nucleotides: 6. CDR1 is SGHTA and CDR2 is FQGNSA in the germline V gene. CDR3 protein: CASSLSASGASYEQYF. For the CDR3, the DNA is TGTGCCAGCAGCTTATCGGCTAGCGGGGCATCCTACGAGCAGTACTTC.

The V call is TRBV11-1, the J call TRBJ2-1; 10 bases match TRBD2. CDR1 SGHAT and CDR2 FQDESV come from the germline V gene (reference sequence). The CDR3 sequence is 13 residues long. After removal of 6 bases from V and 12 bases from J, the junction contained 8 bases not matched to a gene. CDR3 sequence: CASRRLAGDRQFF. The CDR3 DNA follows: TGTGCCAGCAGGCGTCTAGCGGGAGACAGGCAGTTCTTC.

The chain is built from TRBV10-1 and TRBJ2-5; 8 bases agree with TRBD2. Matching the DNA end better, TRBJ2-7 makes the J call doubtful. Germline V CDR1 and CDR2: WNHNN, SYGVQD (reference sequence). The CDR3 covers 14 residues. The CDR3 protein is CASTTSGATYEQYF. DNA of the CDR3: TGCGCCAGCACCACTAGCGGAGCCACCTACGAGCAGTACTTC.

CDR3 protein: CASSQVRAGVDLPYGYTF. The CDR3 DNA sequence: TGCGCCAGCAGCCAAGTTCGGGCAGGGGTGGACCTACCCTATGGCTACACCTTC. The V gene is TRBV4-1, the J gene TRBJ1-2; the D gene is possibly TRBD1 (6 bases). V lost 1 base and J 4 bases, leaving 22 bases between the germline ends. Germline V lookup: CDR1 MGHRA, CDR2 YSYEKL. This CDR3 has 18 residues.

The chain combines TRBV11-2 with TRBJ2-5, with D perhaps assigned TRBD1 or TRBD2 (6 bases each). Trimming stripped 6 bases from V and 5 bases from J, with 16 bases between. The CDR3 has 14 residues. Per germline, CDR1 SGHAT and CDR2 FQNNGV. This CDR3 reads CASRNRGAGETQYF. CDR3 sequence (DNA): TGTGCCAGCAGAAATAGGGGGGCCGGGGAGACCCAGTACTTC.

The rearrangement uses TRBV6-1 and TRBJ1-4, with D perhaps matching TRBD1 (5 bases). The V gene's germline CDR1 is MNHNS and CDR2 SASEGT. V lost 4 bases to trimming and J lost 7 bases, with 10 bases between them. The length of the CDR3 is 13 residues. The CDR3 reads CASSGGTPEKLFF. The DNA for the CDR3 is TGTGCCAGCAGTGGTGGGACCCCTGAAAAACTGTTTTTT.

The chain combines TRBV7-3 with TRBJ2-7; possibly TRBD2 for D (5 bases). Germline CDR1 is SGHTA and CDR2 is FQGTGA. Deletions cut 2 bases from V and 6 bases from J, with 14 bases between. This CDR3 spans 14 amino acids. The CDR3 spells CASSLGPGRGEQYF. The CDR3 DNA reads TGTGCCAGCAGCTTAGGGCCAGGTCGGGGCGAGCAGTACTTC.

The chain has TRBV5-1 and TRBJ1-1, with D possibly matching TRBD1 (6 bases). This CDR3 has 15 amino acids. Trimming removed 4 bases at V and 3 bases at J, with 16 bases between. Germline V gene data show CDR1 as SGHRS and CDR2 as YFSETQ. In DNA, the CDR3 is TGCGCCAGCAGCCCCTCCCGGGGGCAAGACACTGAAGCTTTCTTT. It codes for CASSPSRGQDTEAFF.

The rearrangement links TRBV29-1 to TRBJ2-3, with D possibly being TRBD2 (7 bases). The CDR3 extends over 13 amino acids. The ends were cut back, 7 bases at V and 5 bases at J, with 16 bases in the middle. Germline lookup yields CDR1 SQVTM and CDR2 ANQGSEA. The CDR3 bases are TGCAGCGGCCTTGTAGGGGGGGGAGATACGCAGTATTTT. Protein product: CSGLVGGGDTQYF.

The chain has TRBV10-2 and TRBJ1-1; D possibly corresponds to TRBD1 (5 bases). Deletions cut 6 bases from V and 4 bases from J, with 21 bases between. Germline V CDR1 and CDR2: WSHSY, SAAADI. The CDR3 totals 16 residues. CDR3 in DNA: TGCGCCAGCAGCCCGATGTCGGGGGACCTGAGCACTGAAGCTTTCTTT. Translated, it gives CASSPMSGDLSTEAFF.

The chain carries TRBV7-2 and TRBJ2-3, with no clear D. Germline CDR1 SGHTA, CDR2 FQGNSA. Trimming shortened V by 8 bases and J by 4 bases, and 25 bases separated the two germline ends. This CDR3 region has 17 residues. The CDR3, as DNA: TGTGCCAGCGGACCCCGAGTGGATTCTGCTTTGGCAGATACGCAGTATTTT. Amino acid sequence: CASGPRVDSALADTQYF.

In its sample, this clone was seen once. CDR3 bases: TGCGCCAGCAGCTTGAGGGCTCGTGTCCCAGGGCTAGAGGCAGATACGCAGTATTTT. It yields the protein CASSLRARVPGLEADTQYF. The chain couples TRBV5-1 to TRBJ2-3; D is possibly TRBD1 (5 bases). Germline V gives CDR1 SGHRS, CDR2 YFSETQ. This CDR3 contains 19 residues. Trimming stripped 1 base from V and 4 bases from J, with 25 bases between.

In DNA, the CDR3 is TGCGCCAGCAGCCAAGATTCGGCTAGCGTAAACACCGGGGAGCTGTTTTTT. This gives the protein CASSQDSASVNTGELFF. The chain employs TRBV4-1 and TRBJ2-2, with D perhaps TRBD2 (6 bases). There are 17 residues in the CDR3. Looked up from germline, CDR1 is MGHRA and CDR2 is YSYEKL. Trimming stripped 0 bases from V and 2 bases from J, with 13 bases between.

The V and J genes are TRBV18 and TRBJ1-5, with a tentative D call TRBD1 (6 bases). V was shortened by 3 bases and J by 4 bases, with 10 bases between the two germline ends. CDR3 size: 14 residues. The germline CDR1 and CDR2 sequences are KGHSH and LQKENI. CDR3 amino acids: CASSPRQVNQPQHF. CDR3 nucleotide sequence: TGTGCCAGCTCACCGCGACAGGTAAATCAGCCCCAGCATTTT.

V and J are TRBV7-3 and TRBJ2-2; TRBD1 matches at 11 bases. This CDR3 spans 16 amino acids. The germline V gene has CDR1 SGHTA and CDR2 FQGTGA. Trimming cost V 5 bases and J 5 bases; bases outside gene matches: 7. The CDR3 protein is CASSPWDRGGTGELFF. As DNA, the CDR3 is TGTGCCAGCAGCCCCTGGGACAGGGGGGGGACCGGGGAGCTGTTTTTT.

The chain has TRBV6-5 and TRBJ1-2; D may be TRBD1 (5 bases). The CDR3 totals 14 residues. CDR1 and CDR2 from the germline V gene are MNHEY and SVGAGI. V lost 2 bases and J 7 bases, leaving 14 bases between the germline ends. The DNA of the CDR3 is TGTGCCAGCAGTTACCGCCGGCAGGGAGGTGGCTACACCTTC. Protein: CASSYRRQGGGYTF.

The chain links TRBV11-2 to TRBJ2-7; 7 nucleotides agree with TRBD2. Germline loops: CDR1 SGHAT, CDR2 FQNNGV. This CDR3 has 17 residues. Trimming removed 5 bases from V and 0 bases from J; junction bases left unmatched: 13. This chain's CDR3 is CASSRGAAGSSSYEQYF. CDR3 sequence (DNA): TGTGCCAGCAGCCGCGGGGCAGCGGGAAGCAGCTCCTACGAGCAGTACTTC.

The genes are TRBV11-2 and TRBJ2-5; D is possibly TRBD2 (5 bases). With 2 bases removed from V and 5 bases from J, the gap between germline ends came to 18 bases. Germline CDR1 SGHAT, CDR2 FQNNGV. This CDR3 is built from 16 residues. The CDR3 DNA reads as TGTGCCAGCAGCTTAAAGAGGGTAGATCTTTGGGAGACCCAGTACTTC. Its protein is CASSLKRVDLWETQYF.

This clone appeared a single time. Distinct nucleotide sequences in the sample also encode this CDR3. The chain joins TRBV28 to TRBJ2-3; D unresolved. Germline loops: CDR1 MDHEN, CDR2 SYDVKM. V lost 6 bases and J 3 bases, leaving 7 bases between the germline ends. The CDR3 covers 12 residues. CDR3 coding DNA: TGTGCCAGCAGCCAATTAACAGATACGCAGTATTTT. This encodes CASSQLTDTQYF.

CDR3: CASSDGLAIEQFF. The CDR3 DNA reads as TGTGCCAGCAGTGACGGACTAGCGATTGAGCAGTTCTTC. V and J are TRBV6-1 and TRBJ2-1; the match to TRBD2 covers 9 bases. Trimming took 3 bases from V and 9 from J; bases not matched to a gene: 3. The CDR3 contains 13 residues. CDR1 is MNHNS and CDR2 is SASEGT in the germline V gene.

The chain is built from TRBV6-5 and TRBJ1-4; the D gene is possibly TRBD1 (5 bases). V shed 6 bases and J shed 12 bases, with 11 bases lying between them. Germline CDR1 is MNHEY and CDR2 is SVGAGI. CDR3 size: 11 residues. DNA of the CDR3: TGTGCCAGCAGCCCAGGGAGACAACTGTTTTTT. Its protein product is CASSPGRQLFF.